This TCR beta chain was retrieved from a study of T cell responses to AZD1222 COVID-19 vaccine. Study results and caveats: Only five or six AZD1222 recipients were seropositive at baseline. The study found vaccine-associated CD4 TCRs spanning spike, dominant at 160-218 and 743-854. The donor group comprised mostly white British people and more females; the analysis possibly underestimated clonal diversity.

The sample holds one count of this clone. Its antigen is not known. V gave up 2 bases and J gave up 12 bases, with 19 bases separating them. CDR1 MDHEN and CDR2 SYDVKM come from the germline V gene. This CDR3 has 15 residues. Assay used: immunoSEQ multiplex PCR; TCRdb lists only in-frame clones, some missing. Of roughly 180,000 clones in the sample, 85% to 90% were seen once. Sample: peripheral blood, taken on day 0 of AZD1222 vaccination. This sequence joins TRBV28 and TRBJ2-2; D remains ambiguous. The receptor's source is an adult in good health. CDR3 residues: CASSLGRAGEIKLFF. The DNA of the CDR3 is TGTGCCAGCAGTTTAGGTCGGGCAGGCGAAATTAAGCTGTTTTTT.